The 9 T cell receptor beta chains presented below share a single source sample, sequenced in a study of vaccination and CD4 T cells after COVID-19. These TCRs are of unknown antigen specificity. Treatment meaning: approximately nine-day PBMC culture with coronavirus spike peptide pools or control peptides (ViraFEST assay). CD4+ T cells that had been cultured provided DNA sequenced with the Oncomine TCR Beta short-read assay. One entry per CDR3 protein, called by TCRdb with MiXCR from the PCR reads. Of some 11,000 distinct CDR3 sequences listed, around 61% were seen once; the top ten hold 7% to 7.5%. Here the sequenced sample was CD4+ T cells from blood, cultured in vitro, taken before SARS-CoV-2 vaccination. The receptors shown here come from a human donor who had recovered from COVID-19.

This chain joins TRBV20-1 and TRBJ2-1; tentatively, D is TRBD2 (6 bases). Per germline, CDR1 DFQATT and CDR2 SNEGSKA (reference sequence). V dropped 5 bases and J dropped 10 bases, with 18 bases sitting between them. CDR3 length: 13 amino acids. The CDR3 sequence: CSAPSPGALEQFF. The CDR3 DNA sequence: TGCAGTGCTCCCTCCCCGGGAGCCTTGGAGCAGTTCTTC.

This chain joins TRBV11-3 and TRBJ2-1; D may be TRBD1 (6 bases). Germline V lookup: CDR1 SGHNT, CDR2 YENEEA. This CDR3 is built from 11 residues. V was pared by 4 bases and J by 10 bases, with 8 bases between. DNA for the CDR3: TGTGCCAGCAGCTCAGGGGTGGAGCAGTTCTTC. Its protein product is CASSSGVEQFF.

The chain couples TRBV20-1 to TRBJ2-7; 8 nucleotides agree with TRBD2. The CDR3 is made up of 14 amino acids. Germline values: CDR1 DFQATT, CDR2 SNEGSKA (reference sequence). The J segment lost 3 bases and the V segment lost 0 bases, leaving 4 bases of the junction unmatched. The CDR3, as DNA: TGCAGTGCTAGAGAGCCCAGCGGGAGCTACGAGCAGTACTTC. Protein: CSAREPSGSYEQYF.

In nucleotides, the CDR3 is TGTGCCAGCAGATCTGAAGGTCAACCTGAAGCTTTCTTT. It is translated as CASRSEGQPEAFF. The V gene is TRBV5-4, the J gene TRBJ1-1; D is unresolved. Germline V lookup: CDR1 SGHNT, CDR2 YYREEE (reference sequence). The CDR3 totals 13 residues. The ends were cut back, 5 bases at V and 6 bases at J, with 14 bases in the middle.

In DNA form, the CDR3 reads TGCAGTGCTAGAGATCCTTTGGTAGCGGGAGTTGAGCAGTTCTTC. Encoded protein: CSARDPLVAGVEQFF. The chain recombines TRBV20-1 with TRBJ2-1; 9 bases are a match to TRBD2. The CDR3 loop spans 15 amino acids. Per germline, CDR1 DFQATT and CDR2 SNEGSKA (reference sequence). The V gene end was trimmed by 0 bases and the J gene end by 9 bases; junction bases not matched to a gene: 9.

Here the CDR3 reads CASSKLEYQETQYF. The CDR3 DNA is TGTGCCAGCAGCAAACTTGAGTACCAAGAGACCCAGTACTTC. This chain connects TRBV21-1 to TRBJ2-5. TRBV21-1 is flagged as a pseudogene. The CDR3 is 14 residues long.

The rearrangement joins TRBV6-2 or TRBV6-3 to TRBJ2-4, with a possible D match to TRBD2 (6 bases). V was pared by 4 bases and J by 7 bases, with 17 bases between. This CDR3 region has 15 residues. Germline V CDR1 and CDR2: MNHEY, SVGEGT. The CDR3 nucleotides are TGTGCCAGCAGTTCCGGGACGGGAGCTAGGAACATTCAGTACTTC. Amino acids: CASSSGTGARNIQYF.

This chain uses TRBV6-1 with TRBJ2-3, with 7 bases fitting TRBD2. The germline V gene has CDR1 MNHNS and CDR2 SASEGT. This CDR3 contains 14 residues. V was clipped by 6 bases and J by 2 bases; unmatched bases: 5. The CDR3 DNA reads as TGTGCCAGCAGGCGGGGGTTATCCACAGATACGCAGTATTTT. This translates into CASRRGLSTDTQYF.

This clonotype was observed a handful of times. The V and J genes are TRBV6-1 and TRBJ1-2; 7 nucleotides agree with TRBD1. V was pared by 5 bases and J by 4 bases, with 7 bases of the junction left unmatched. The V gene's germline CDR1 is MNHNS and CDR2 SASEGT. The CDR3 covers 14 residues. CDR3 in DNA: TGTGCCAGCAGTACCCTGGACAGGACCTATGGCTACACCTTC. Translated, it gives CASSTLDRTYGYTF.